This TCR beta chain came from a study of control samples from healthy donors and cancer patients. Germline assignment: CDR1 LNHDA and CDR2 SQIVND (reference sequence). The CDR3 loop spans 17 amino acids. V was trimmed by 3 bases and J by 2 bases, leaving 17 bases between them. Measured with immunoSEQ multiplex PCR; TCRdb has only the in-frame clones, and not every one. Of some 120,000 clones listed, 90% are singletons. This clone was picked up one time. The J gene is TRBJ1-5, the V gene TRBV19; D is possibly TRBD1 (6 bases). Material for sequencing was blood. The receptor was isolated from a man aged 18 to 35 in good health. Written as DNA, the CDR3 is TGTGCCAGTAGTATGGCAGGGACACGGGGTGGCAATCAGCCCCAGCATTTT. This gives the protein CASSMAGTRGGNQPQHF.